Presented here are 8 T cell receptor beta chains from one specimen sequenced in a study of beta chain features in type 1 diabetes. Reverse transcribing all isolated RNA meant expressed TCRB transcripts were sequenced. Assay: immunoSEQ multiplex PCR; the TCRdb copy retains only in-frame clones and omits some. The table lists hundreds of thousands of clones, roughly a sixth of them singletons. Sequenced sample: naive CD4+ T cells from blood. The receptor set was obtained from a man aged 18-30 years in good health.

The rearrangement joins TRBV25-1 to TRBJ2-5, with 10 bases that match TRBD1. The last part of the DNA fits TRBJ2-7 better; the J call may be wrong. The CDR3 has 18 amino acids. The germline gives CDR1 MGHDK, CDR2 SYGVNS. This CDR3 is CASSGWGTGVLYPYEQYF. DNA of the CDR3: TGTGCCAGCAGTGGCTGGGGGACAGGGGTTCTTTACCCCTACGAGCAGTACTTC.

The chain is built from TRBV9 and TRBJ2-2; 13 nucleotides align to TRBD2. V was clipped by 2 bases and J by 6 bases; unmatched bases: 4. Germline V gene lookup returns CDR1 SGDLS and CDR2 YYNGEE. The CDR3 length is 16 residues. CDR3 amino acids: CASSVTSGRFAGELFF. The CDR3 bases are TGTGCCAGCAGCGTGACTAGCGGGAGGTTCGCCGGGGAGCTGTTTTTT. Based on the CDR3 plus reference TRBV9 and TRBJ2-2, the full variable domain is DSGVTQTPKHLITATGQRVTLRCSPRSGDLSVYWYQQSLDQGLQFLIQYYNGEERAKGNILERFSAQQFPDLHSELNLSSLELGDSALYFCASSVTSGRFAGELFFGEGSRLTVL.

CDR3: CAWSPTPYQETQYF. CDR3 coding DNA: TGTGCCTGGAGTCCGACACCGTACCAAGAGACCCAGTACTTC. J is TRBJ2-5 and V is TRBV30; no clear D. CDR1 is GTSNPN and CDR2 is SVGIG in the germline V gene (reference sequence). V shed 2 bases and J shed 0 bases, with 10 bases lying between them. The CDR3 extends over 14 amino acids.

The chain couples TRBV4-1 to TRBJ1-5; 7 bases line up with TRBD1. J lost 1 base, V lost 0 bases, and 6 bases had no gene match. This CDR3 region has 17 residues. The V gene's germline CDR1 is MGHRA and CDR2 YSYEKL. The CDR3 loop is CASSQDTRGQSNQPQHF. The CDR3 DNA sequence: TGCGCCAGCAGCCAAGATACAAGGGGACAGAGCAATCAGCCCCAGCATTTT.

A few counts support this clone. J is TRBJ2-5 and V is TRBV2, with D perhaps being TRBD1 or TRBD2 (6 bases each). The CDR3 has 13 amino acids. The germline V and J ends were trimmed by 7 bases and 5 bases, with 14 bases remaining between them. CDR1 and CDR2 from the germline V gene are SNHLY and FYNNEI. CDR3 DNA sequence: TGTGCCAGCATGAGGGGGAGGTGGGAGACCCAGTACTTC. Its protein product is CASMRGRWETQYF.

The chain has TRBV5-6 and TRBJ2-2; D call uncertain. CDR3 length: 15 amino acids. Germline lookup yields CDR1 SGHDT and CDR2 YYEEEE. Trimming pared 2 bases from V and 6 bases from J, leaving 14 bases between. The CDR3 DNA is TGTGCCAGCAGCTTTATCCACAGTGGAGCCGGGGAGCTGTTTTTT. It yields the protein CASSFIHSGAGELFF.

This clone came up a few times. The chain combines TRBV7-2 with TRBJ1-2; D not resolved. V was trimmed by 4 bases and J by 7 bases, leaving 13 bases between them. CDR1 is SGHTA, CDR2 FQGNSA, per germline. This CDR3 is built from 13 residues. The CDR3 here is CASSYREAFGYTF. DNA of the CDR3: TGTGCCAGCAGCTACAGAGAAGCGTTTGGCTACACCTTC.

The chain recombines TRBV28 with TRBJ2-1; a weak D match, TRBD1 (6 bases). The length of the CDR3 is 13 residues. The germline CDR1 and CDR2 sequences are MDHEN and SYDVKM. Between the trimmed V and J ends, which lost 5 bases and 8 bases, there was a span of 13 bases. CDR3 region: CASSPGVPDEQFF. CDR3 in DNA: TGTGCCAGCAGTCCAGGGGTTCCCGATGAGCAGTTCTTC.